This T cell receptor beta chain was obtained from a study of T cells in Graves' hyperthyroidism and ophthalmopathy. Findings and caveats of the study: Median prediction lead before ophthalmopathy onset was about 6.5 months with the model. Most thyroid clonotypes with frequency above 0.001 were detected in blood. A model of 13 V-J features distinguished ophthalmopathy from stable hyperthyroidism.

Any patient presenting with uncontrolled infection, other autoimmune disease, pregnancy or lactation was left out. Amplification targeted TCR beta CDR3 regions from RNA transcripts. A set of HTBI primers served as the primers for a first-round RT-PCR of the TCR CDR3. TCRdb reprocessed the multiplex PCR reads with MiXCR, giving one entry per CDR3 protein. Of about 560,000 distinct CDR3 sequences in the sample, over 15% were seen once. This clonotype was detected many times. The antigen remains undetermined. Sequenced sample: blood. This sequence originates from a woman aged 18-29 years with Graves' hyperthyroidism.

CDR3 in DNA: TGTGCCAGCAGTGAAGTTGGGGGGTACACAGATACGCAGTATTTT. Translated, it gives CASSEVGGYTDTQYF. The chain couples TRBV6-1 to TRBJ2-3; possible D gene TRBD2, 6 bases. With 1 base removed from V and 2 bases from J, the gap between germline ends came to 10 bases. The CDR3 is 15 residues long. CDR1 and CDR2 from the germline V gene are MNHNS and SASEGT.